The source of this T cell receptor beta chain is a study of T cell repertoires and HLA-DP antigens. Study at large: Donors were two male and one female, aged 18-to-29 to 60-to-69.

Study results and caveats: Sorted CD137+ cells had clonality around 0.39 against both alloantigens, versus roughly 0.04 pre-culture.

About this clone itself: Its antigen is currently unknown.

The PCR primers covered 54 TRBV and 13 TRBJ segments. Using immunoSEQ multiplex PCR, the repertoire was profiled, and TCRdb retains in-frame clones only, with some absent. The sample yields roughly 70,000 clones, about 80% seen once. The sample taken for sequencing was CD4+ T cells from PBMCs. The source is a man in his 60s in good health and CMV-seronegative.

Written as DNA, the CDR3 is TGTGCCAGCTCTTTCTCTGGGGGCACAGATACGCAGTATTTT. Translation: CASSFSGGTDTQYF. The gene calls are TRBV18 and TRBJ2-3; no definite D call. Trimming shortened V by 6 bases and J by 1 base, and 11 bases separated the two germline ends. CDR3 size: 14 residues. Looked up from germline, CDR1 is KGHSH and CDR2 is LQKENI.